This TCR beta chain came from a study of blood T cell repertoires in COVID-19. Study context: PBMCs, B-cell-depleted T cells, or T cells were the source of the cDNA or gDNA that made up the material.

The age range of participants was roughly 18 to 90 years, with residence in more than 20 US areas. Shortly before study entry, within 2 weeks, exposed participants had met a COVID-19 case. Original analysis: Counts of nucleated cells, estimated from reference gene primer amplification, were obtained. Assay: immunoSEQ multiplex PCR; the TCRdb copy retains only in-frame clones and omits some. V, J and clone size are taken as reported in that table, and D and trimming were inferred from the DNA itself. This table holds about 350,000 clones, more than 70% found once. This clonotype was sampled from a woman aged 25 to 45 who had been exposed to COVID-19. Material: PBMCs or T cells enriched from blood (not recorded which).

CDR3 in amino acids: CATSRTGASYEQYF. DNA for the CDR3: TGTGCCACCAGTCGGACAGGGGCCTCCTACGAGCAGTACTTC. The J gene is TRBJ2-7, the V gene TRBV24-1; 9 bases are shared with TRBD1. This CDR3 spans 14 amino acids. Germline V CDR1 and CDR2: KGHDR, SFDVKD. Losses at the gene ends were 6 bases for V and 0 bases for J; bases not matched to a gene: 2.